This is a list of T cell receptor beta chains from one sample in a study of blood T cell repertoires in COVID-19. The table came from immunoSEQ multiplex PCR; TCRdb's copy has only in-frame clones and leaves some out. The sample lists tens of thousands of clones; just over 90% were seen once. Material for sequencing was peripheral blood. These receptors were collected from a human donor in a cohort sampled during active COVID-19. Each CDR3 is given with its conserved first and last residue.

CDR3 protein: CASSRAGSGTSGSLEQFF; V gene: TRBV5-4; CDR3 length: 18; J gene: TRBJ2-1
CDR3 protein: CASSSLAGGGFYNEQFF; V gene: TRBV7-2; CDR3 length: 17; J gene: TRBJ2-1
CDR3 protein: CASSKGVMRSYEQYF; V gene: TRBV21-1; CDR3 length: 15; J gene: TRBJ2-7
CDR3 protein: CAWSSTSREQFF; V gene: TRBV30; CDR3 length: 12; J gene: TRBJ2-1
CDR3 protein: CASSYRRVTLAVSETQYF; V gene: TRBV7-9; CDR3 length: 18; J gene: TRBJ2-5
CDR3 protein: CASSSPWSGDYGYTF; V gene: TRBV27; CDR3 length: 15; J gene: TRBJ1-2
CDR3 protein: CASSRKGAQGAYEQYF; V gene: TRBV7-8; CDR3 length: 16; J gene: TRBJ2-7
CDR3 protein: CASSRTSGGFQETQYF; V gene: TRBV5-1; CDR3 length: 16; J gene: TRBJ2-5
CDR3 protein: CASSTDRNIIWGSPLHF; V gene: TRBV28; CDR3 length: 17; J gene: TRBJ1-6
CDR3 protein: CASSRGQGLLNEQFF; V gene: TRBV18; CDR3 length: 15; J gene: TRBJ2-1
CDR3 protein: CASSLGQWNTEAFF; V gene: TRBV7-9; CDR3 length: 14; J gene: TRBJ1-1
CDR3 protein: CASSPTGINEQFF; V gene: TRBV3-1/TRBV3-2; CDR3 length: 13; J gene: TRBJ2-1
CDR3 protein: CASSGLAGTDTQYF; V gene: TRBV5-1; CDR3 length: 14; J gene: TRBJ2-3
CDR3 protein: CASSIQGAYGYTF; V gene: TRBV19; CDR3 length: 13; J gene: TRBJ1-2
CDR3 protein: CASNPKREGETQYF; V gene: TRBV2; CDR3 length: 14; J gene: TRBJ2-5
CDR3 protein: CASSQGKPQHF; V gene: TRBV6-2/TRBV6-3; CDR3 length: 11; J gene: TRBJ1-5
CDR3 protein: CASSSRLAASTDTQYF; V gene: TRBV7-3; CDR3 length: 16; J gene: TRBJ2-3
CDR3 protein: CASSTRGGEQFF; V gene: TRBV7-6; CDR3 length: 12; J gene: TRBJ2-1
CDR3 protein: CASSPLDRGSNQPQHF; V gene: TRBV27; CDR3 length: 16; J gene: TRBJ1-5
CDR3 protein: CASSRGTVFAYEQYF; V gene: TRBV6-5; CDR3 length: 15; J gene: TRBJ2-7
CDR3 protein: CAWQWRPSYEQYF; V gene: TRBV30; CDR3 length: 13; J gene: TRBJ2-7
CDR3 protein: CASSEGVQGGTEAFF; V gene: TRBV6-1; CDR3 length: 15; J gene: TRBJ1-1
CDR3 protein: CASSRGQDRIVGNQPQHF; V gene: TRBV7-8; CDR3 length: 18; J gene: TRBJ1-5
CDR3 protein: CASSPGLAKYNEQFF; V gene: TRBV7-2; CDR3 length: 15; J gene: TRBJ2-1
CDR3 protein: CASRDRTGKNEQFF; V gene: TRBV5-1; CDR3 length: 14; J gene: TRBJ2-1
CDR3 protein: CASSSLLSSQGGYGYTF; V gene: TRBV28; CDR3 length: 17; J gene: TRBJ1-2
CDR3 protein: CASRIAGSVGNTIYF; V gene: TRBV19; CDR3 length: 15; J gene: TRBJ1-3
CDR3 protein: CASSQDRSYEQYF; V gene: TRBV4-3; CDR3 length: 13; J gene: TRBJ2-7
CDR3 protein: CASRSGQANTEAFF; V gene: TRBV28; CDR3 length: 14; J gene: TRBJ1-1
CDR3 protein: CASSIGWDRSNQPQHF; V gene: TRBV19; CDR3 length: 16; J gene: TRBJ1-5
CDR3 protein: CATSRASGGSSYEQYF; V gene: TRBV15; CDR3 length: 16; J gene: TRBJ2-7
CDR3 protein: CAWSPGGNTGELFF; V gene: TRBV30; CDR3 length: 14; J gene: TRBJ2-2
CDR3 protein: CASSQGLYQGWNQPQHF; V gene: TRBV3-1/TRBV3-2; CDR3 length: 17; J gene: TRBJ1-5
CDR3 protein: CASSHVLRTSGRDYKFF; V gene: TRBV3-1/TRBV3-2; CDR3 length: 17; J gene: TRBJ2-1
CDR3 protein: CASIRQGAGEKLFF; V gene: TRBV6-6; CDR3 length: 14; J gene: TRBJ1-4
CDR3 protein: CATSRGSSTRGEQYF; V gene: TRBV15; CDR3 length: 15; J gene: TRBJ2-7
CDR3 protein: CASSPPTSTTYEQYF; V gene: TRBV18; CDR3 length: 15; J gene: TRBJ2-7
CDR3 protein: CASRPTANYGYTF; V gene: TRBV7-2; CDR3 length: 13; J gene: TRBJ1-2
CDR3 protein: CASSHGTGVEKLFF; V gene: TRBV28; CDR3 length: 14; J gene: TRBJ1-4
CDR3 protein: CASSLFGGFGNSPLHF; V gene: TRBV11-2; CDR3 length: 16; J gene: TRBJ1-6
CDR3 protein: CASSLDLAISYNEQFF; V gene: TRBV11-2; CDR3 length: 16; J gene: TRBJ2-1
CDR3 protein: CASSEERGNIQPQHF; V gene: TRBV2; CDR3 length: 15; J gene: TRBJ1-5
CDR3 protein: CASSELGGRNQPQHF; V gene: TRBV2; CDR3 length: 15; J gene: TRBJ1-5
CDR3 protein: CATSARGQGAVEQYF; V gene: TRBV24-1; CDR3 length: 15; J gene: TRBJ2-7
CDR3 protein: CASSRDRGETQYF; V gene: TRBV11-2; CDR3 length: 13; J gene: TRBJ2-5
CDR3 protein: CARTGGPYGYTF; V gene: TRBV2; CDR3 length: 12; J gene: TRBJ1-2
CDR3 protein: CASVPRGPSAGELFF; V gene: TRBV5-5; CDR3 length: 15; J gene: TRBJ2-2
CDR3 protein: CASSLTTQGLAANTGELFF; V gene: TRBV5-1; CDR3 length: 19; J gene: TRBJ2-2
CDR3 protein: CASSLGGTGAYNEQFF; V gene: TRBV5-1; CDR3 length: 16; J gene: TRBJ2-1
CDR3 protein: CASSLELLGANQPQHF; V gene: TRBV18; CDR3 length: 16; J gene: TRBJ1-5
CDR3 protein: CASSRGGMNTEAFF; V gene: TRBV28; CDR3 length: 14; J gene: TRBJ1-1
CDR3 protein: CASSRQGTSVNNEQFF; V gene: TRBV3-1/TRBV3-2; CDR3 length: 16; J gene: TRBJ2-1
CDR3 protein: CASSLGGTGVGYGYTF; V gene: TRBV7-8; CDR3 length: 16; J gene: TRBJ1-2
CDR3 protein: CASSYKRANNEQFF; V gene: TRBV2; CDR3 length: 14; J gene: TRBJ2-1
CDR3 protein: CASSPRTGGSTEAFF; V gene: TRBV18; CDR3 length: 15; J gene: TRBJ1-1
CDR3 protein: CASSLAGGPKNIQYF; V gene: TRBV11-2; CDR3 length: 15; J gene: TRBJ2-4
CDR3 protein: CASSPKLRLAGISDTQYF; V gene: TRBV7-9; CDR3 length: 18; J gene: TRBJ2-3
CDR3 protein: CASSSPGQGVYEQYF; V gene: TRBV5-4; CDR3 length: 15; J gene: TRBJ2-7
CDR3 protein: CASSEGQGFSTNEKLFF; V gene: TRBV6-1; CDR3 length: 17; J gene: TRBJ1-4